This TCR beta chain was found in a study of cytotoxic CD8 clonotypes in ibrutinib-treated CLL. Repertoires were generated with immunoSEQ multiplex PCR, while TCRdb's copy carries only in-frame clones and drops some. The sample contains about 300,000 clones, approximately 76% of which appear only once. The input for sequencing was PBMCs, taken at disease progression, from a patient treated with ibrutinib. This clonotype originated in a human donor with chronic lymphocytic leukemia.

CDR3 residues: CASSLEGLEVGEQYF. The CDR3 coding sequence is TGCGCCAGCAGCTTGGAAGGACTGGAAGTAGGCGAGCAGTACTTC. The J gene is TRBJ2-7, the V gene TRBV5-1; D possibly corresponds to TRBD2 (5 bases). The germline gives CDR1 SGHRS, CDR2 YFSETQ. V was trimmed by 0 bases and J by 6 bases, leaving 16 bases between them. The CDR3 is made up of 15 amino acids.